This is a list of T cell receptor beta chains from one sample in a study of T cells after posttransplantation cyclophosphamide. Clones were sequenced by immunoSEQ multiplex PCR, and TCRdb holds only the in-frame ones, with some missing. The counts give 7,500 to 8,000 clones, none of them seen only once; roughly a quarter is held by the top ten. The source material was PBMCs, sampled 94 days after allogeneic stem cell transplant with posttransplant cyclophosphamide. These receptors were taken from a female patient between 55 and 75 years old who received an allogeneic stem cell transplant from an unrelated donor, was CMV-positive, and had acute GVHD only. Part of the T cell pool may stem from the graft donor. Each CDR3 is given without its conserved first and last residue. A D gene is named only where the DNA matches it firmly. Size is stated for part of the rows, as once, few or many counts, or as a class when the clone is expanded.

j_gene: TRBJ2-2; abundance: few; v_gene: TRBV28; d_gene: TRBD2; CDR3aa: ASSPGLAGIPNTGELF
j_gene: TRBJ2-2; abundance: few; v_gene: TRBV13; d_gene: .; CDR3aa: ASSSAGPNTGELF
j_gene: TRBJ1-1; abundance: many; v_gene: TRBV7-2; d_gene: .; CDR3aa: ASSFLTKNTEAF
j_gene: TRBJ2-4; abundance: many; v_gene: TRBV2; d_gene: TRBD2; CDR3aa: ASSERVAGGTAKNIQY
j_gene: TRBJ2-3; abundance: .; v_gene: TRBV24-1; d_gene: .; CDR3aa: ATSDWGGQVSTDTQY
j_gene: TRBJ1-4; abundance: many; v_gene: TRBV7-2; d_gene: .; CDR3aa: ASSLTGNRNEKLF
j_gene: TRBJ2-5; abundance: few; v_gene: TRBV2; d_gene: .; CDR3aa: ASSDDRRQETQY
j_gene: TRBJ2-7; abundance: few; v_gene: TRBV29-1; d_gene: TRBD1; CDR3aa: SVTGQGPYEQY
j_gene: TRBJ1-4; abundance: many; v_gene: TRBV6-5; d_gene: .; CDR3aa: ASSPPGNEKLF
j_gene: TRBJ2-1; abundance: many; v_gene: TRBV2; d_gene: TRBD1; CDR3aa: ASSGPRDRQF
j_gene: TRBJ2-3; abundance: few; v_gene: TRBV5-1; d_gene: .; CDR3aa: ASSLLQGGASGQDTQY
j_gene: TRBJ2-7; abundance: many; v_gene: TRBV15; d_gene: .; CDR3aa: ATSKSLAQTYEQY
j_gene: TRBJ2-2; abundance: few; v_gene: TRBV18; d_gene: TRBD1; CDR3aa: ASSRDRNTGELF
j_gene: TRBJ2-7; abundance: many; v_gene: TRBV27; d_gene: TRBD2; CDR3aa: ASSLSGLAVYEQY
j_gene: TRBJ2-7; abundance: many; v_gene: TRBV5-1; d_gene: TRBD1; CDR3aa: ASSATGGSREQY
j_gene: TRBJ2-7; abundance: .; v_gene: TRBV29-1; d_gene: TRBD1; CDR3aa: SVGPGQGAYEQY
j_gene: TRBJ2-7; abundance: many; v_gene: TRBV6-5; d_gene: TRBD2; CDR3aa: ASSSSGLGDYEQY
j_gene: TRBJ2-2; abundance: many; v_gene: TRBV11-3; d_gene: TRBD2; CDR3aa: ASSPLQREGPTGELF
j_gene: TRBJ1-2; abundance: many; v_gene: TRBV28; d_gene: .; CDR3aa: ASSLYRGGHYGYT
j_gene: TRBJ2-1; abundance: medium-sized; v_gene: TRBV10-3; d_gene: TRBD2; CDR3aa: AISGLAGFEQF
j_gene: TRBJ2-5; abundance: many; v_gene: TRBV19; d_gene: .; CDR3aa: ASRNRDTRQETQY